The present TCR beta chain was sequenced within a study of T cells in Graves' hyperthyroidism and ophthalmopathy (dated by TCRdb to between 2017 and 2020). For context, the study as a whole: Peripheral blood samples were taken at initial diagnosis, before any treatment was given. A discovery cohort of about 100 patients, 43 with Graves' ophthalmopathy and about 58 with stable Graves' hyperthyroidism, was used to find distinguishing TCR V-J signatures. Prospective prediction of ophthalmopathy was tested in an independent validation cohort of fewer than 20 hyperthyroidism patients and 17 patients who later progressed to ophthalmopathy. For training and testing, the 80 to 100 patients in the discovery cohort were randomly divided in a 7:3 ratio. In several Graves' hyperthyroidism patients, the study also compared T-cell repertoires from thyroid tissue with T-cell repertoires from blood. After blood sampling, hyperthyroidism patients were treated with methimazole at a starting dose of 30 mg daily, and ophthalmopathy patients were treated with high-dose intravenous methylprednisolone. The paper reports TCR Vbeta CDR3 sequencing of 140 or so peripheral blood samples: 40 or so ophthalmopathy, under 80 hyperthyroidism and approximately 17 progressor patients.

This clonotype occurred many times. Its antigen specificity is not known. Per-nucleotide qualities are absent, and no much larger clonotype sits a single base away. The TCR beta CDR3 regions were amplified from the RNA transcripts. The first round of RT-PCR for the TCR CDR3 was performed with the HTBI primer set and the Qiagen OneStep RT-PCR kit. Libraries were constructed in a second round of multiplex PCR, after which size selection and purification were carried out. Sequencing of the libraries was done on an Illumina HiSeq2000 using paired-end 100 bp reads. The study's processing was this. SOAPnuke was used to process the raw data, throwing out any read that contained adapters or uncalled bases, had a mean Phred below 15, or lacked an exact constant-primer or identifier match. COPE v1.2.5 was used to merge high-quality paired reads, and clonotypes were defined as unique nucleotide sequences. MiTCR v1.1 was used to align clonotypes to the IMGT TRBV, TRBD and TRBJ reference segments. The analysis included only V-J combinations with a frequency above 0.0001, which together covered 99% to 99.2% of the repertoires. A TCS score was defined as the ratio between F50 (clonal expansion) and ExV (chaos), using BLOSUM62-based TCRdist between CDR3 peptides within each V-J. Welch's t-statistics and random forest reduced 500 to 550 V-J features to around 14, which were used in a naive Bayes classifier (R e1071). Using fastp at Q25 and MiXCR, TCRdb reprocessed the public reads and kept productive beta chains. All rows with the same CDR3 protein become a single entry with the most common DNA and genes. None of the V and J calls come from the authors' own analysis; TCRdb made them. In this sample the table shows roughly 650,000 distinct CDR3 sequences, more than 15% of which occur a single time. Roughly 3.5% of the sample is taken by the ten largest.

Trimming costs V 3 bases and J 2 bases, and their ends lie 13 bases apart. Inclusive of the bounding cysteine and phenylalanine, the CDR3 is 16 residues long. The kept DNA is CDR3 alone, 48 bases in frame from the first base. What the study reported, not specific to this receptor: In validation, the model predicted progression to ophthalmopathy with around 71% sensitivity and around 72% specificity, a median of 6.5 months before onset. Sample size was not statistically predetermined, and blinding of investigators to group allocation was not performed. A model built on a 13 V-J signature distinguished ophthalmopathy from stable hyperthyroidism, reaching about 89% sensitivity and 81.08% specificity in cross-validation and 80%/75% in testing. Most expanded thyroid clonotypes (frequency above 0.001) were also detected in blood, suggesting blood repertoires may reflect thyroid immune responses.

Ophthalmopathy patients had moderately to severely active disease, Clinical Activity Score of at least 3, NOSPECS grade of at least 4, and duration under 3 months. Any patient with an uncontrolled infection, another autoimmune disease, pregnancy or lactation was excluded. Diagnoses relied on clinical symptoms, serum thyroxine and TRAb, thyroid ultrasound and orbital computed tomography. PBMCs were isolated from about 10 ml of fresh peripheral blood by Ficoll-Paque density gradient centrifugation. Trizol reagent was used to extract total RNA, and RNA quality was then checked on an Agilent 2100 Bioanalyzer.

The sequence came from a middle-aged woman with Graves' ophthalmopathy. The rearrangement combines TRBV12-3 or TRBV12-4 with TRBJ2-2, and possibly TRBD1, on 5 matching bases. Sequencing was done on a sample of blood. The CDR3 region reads CASSFRRRTNTGELFF. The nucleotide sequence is TGTGCCAGCAGTTTTCGACGGCGGACAAACACCGGGGAGCTGTTTTTT.